The 22 T cell receptor beta chains listed next were all sequenced from one sample in a study of CD8+ T cells in alopecia areata. RNA was extracted and reverse transcribed into cDNA as the sequencing template. Profiled with immunoSEQ multiplex PCR; TCRdb holds only in-frame clones, not every one. The repertoire holds 200,000 to 250,000 clones, approximately 40% seen once, with about 2.4% in the top ten. Regarding treatment: oral pan-JAK inhibitor, 5-10 mg twice daily. The source was CD4+ T cells sorted from blood, collected between weeks 36 and 40, from a patient treated with tofacitinib. These receptors all stem from a human donor with alopecia areata.

This chain joins TRBV25-1 and TRBJ2-5; D gene unclear. CDR1 and CDR2 (germline): MGHDK, SYGVNS. The germline V and J ends were trimmed by 1 base and 2 bases, with 8 bases remaining between them. The CDR3 runs to 14 residues. CDR3 amino acids: CASSEFGEQETQYF. The CDR3 nucleotides read TGTGCCAGCAGTGAATTTGGGGAACAAGAGACCCAGTACTTC.

The rearrangement uses TRBV29-1 and TRBJ2-3, with 14 bases identical to TRBD2. Per the germline V gene, CDR1 is SQVTM and CDR2 is ANQGSEA. Losses at the gene ends were 7 bases for V and 4 bases for J; bases not matched to a gene: 10. The CDR3 has 16 amino acids. CDR3 amino acids: CSAGGTSGSIADTQYF. CDR3 nucleotide sequence: TGCAGCGCCGGGGGGACTAGCGGGAGTATAGCAGATACGCAGTATTTT.

This clone was detected a few times. The same CDR3 can be traced to other DNA sequences in this sample. V and J are TRBV28 and TRBJ2-2; perhaps TRBD2 as D (5 bases). The CDR3 is 14 amino acids. Trimming took 2 bases from V and 4 from J, leaving 8 bases between them. Looked up from germline, CDR1 is MDHEN and CDR2 is SYDVKM. Written as DNA, the CDR3 is TGTGCCAGCAGTTTAGGCGGGTCCACCGGGGAGCTGTTTTTT. This translates into CASSLGGSTGELFF.

The chain carries TRBV5-4 and TRBJ2-3; no clear D gene. This CDR3 has 14 amino acids. V lost 0 bases and J 4 bases, leaving 9 bases between the germline ends. Germline assignment: CDR1 SGHNT and CDR2 YYREEE (reference sequence). The CDR3 reads CASSLVAGADTQYF. The CDR3 bases are TGTGCCAGCAGCTTGGTCGCAGGAGCAGATACGCAGTATTTT.

The gene calls are TRBV2 and TRBJ2-7, with 7 bases lining up with TRBD1. V dropped 0 bases and J dropped 2; count of bases not matched to a gene: 7. Germline V gene sequence: CDR1 SNHLY, CDR2 FYNNEI. The length of the CDR3 is 16 residues. CDR3 nucleotide sequence: TGTGCCAGCAGTGAAGCGCTTGGGGGACAGACCTACGAGCAGTACTTC. Encoded protein: CASSEALGGQTYEQYF.

The CDR3 sequence: CATSRVQGNYGYTF. CDR3 nucleotide sequence: TGTGCCACCAGCAGAGTGCAGGGTAACTATGGCTACACCTTC. The chain links TRBV15 to TRBJ1-2, with D possibly matching TRBD1 (5 bases). The CDR3 has 14 residues. CDR1 and CDR2 from the germline V gene are LNHNV and YYDKDF (reference sequence). V was clipped by 1 base and J by 1 base, with 7 bases between them.

This clone was counted only a few times. V gene TRBV18 combines with J gene TRBJ1-4; D remains ambiguous. This CDR3 spans 16 amino acids. Trimming cost V 2 bases and J 0 bases, with 10 bases left between them. CDR1 KGHSH and CDR2 LQKENI come from the germline V gene. Here the CDR3 reads CASSPGDPATNEKLFF. In DNA, the CDR3 is TGTGCCAGCTCACCAGGAGACCCAGCAACTAATGAAAAACTGTTTTTT.

This clone was recorded only once. This specimen includes other DNA sequences encoding the same CDR3. This sequence joins TRBV5-1 and TRBJ1-1; the match to TRBD1 covers 8 bases. Losses at the gene ends were 2 bases for V and 1 base for J; bases not matched to a gene: 1. CDR1 and CDR2 (germline): SGHRS, YFSETQ. The CDR3 is 14 residues long. CDR3 bases: TGCGCCAGCAGCTTAGGGACAGGGAACACTGAAGCTTTCTTT. It specifies CASSLGTGNTEAFF.

V gene TRBV10-1 combines with J gene TRBJ2-1; D is undetermined. CDR1 WNHNN and CDR2 SYGVQD come from the germline V gene (reference sequence). CDR3 length: 13 residues. The V end was cut by 6 bases, the J end by 5 bases, with 11 bases between. CDR3 DNA: TGCGCCAGCAGCTCCGGCCTTAACAATGAGCAGTTCTTC. Protein: CASSSGLNNEQFF.

The chain joins TRBV9 to TRBJ2-1; D is perhaps TRBD1 or TRBD2 (5 bases each). Germline V gene data show CDR1 as SGDLS and CDR2 as YYNGEE. CDR3 length equals 16 residues. V lost 3 bases and J lost 0, with 13 bases in between. CDR3 amino acids: CASSGDGASSYNEQFF. The CDR3 DNA reads TGTGCCAGCAGCGGGGACGGCGCGAGCTCCTACAATGAGCAGTTCTTC.

This clone was detected only a few times. The chain carries TRBV9 and TRBJ2-3; no firm D call. There are 14 residues in the CDR3. V lost 4 bases and J 2 bases, leaving 11 bases between the germline ends. CDR1 SGDLS and CDR2 YYNGEE come from the germline V gene. CDR3 in amino acids: CASSPQRYTDTQYF. CDR3 bases: TGTGCCAGCAGCCCCCAGCGTTACACAGATACGCAGTATTTT. The entire variable domain, with the rest obtained from reference TRBV9 and TRBJ2-3, is as follows: DSGVTQTPKHLITATGQRVTLRCSPRSGDLSVYWYQQSLDQGLQFLIQYYNGEERAKGNILERFSAQQFPDLHSELNLSSLELGDSALYFCASSPQRYTDTQYFGPGTRLTVL.

The CDR3 protein is CASSLSPNTEAFF. CDR3 bases: TGCGCCAGCAGCTTATCACCTAACACTGAAGCTTTCTTT. The chain carries TRBV5-1 and TRBJ1-1; D uncertain. V was clipped by 2 bases and J by 2 bases, with 7 bases between them. The CDR3 totals 13 residues. Germline CDR1 reads SGHRS; CDR2 reads YFSETQ. Looking up the rest from reference TRBV5-1 and TRBJ1-1 gives the full variable domain: KAGVTQTPRYLIKTRGQQVTLSCSPISGHRSVSWYQQTPGQGLQFLFEYFSETQRNKGNFPGRFSGRQFSNSRSEMNVSTLELGDSALYLCASSLSPNTEAFFGQGTRLTVV.

This chain connects TRBV5-1 to TRBJ2-2; unclear D gene. The germline V and J ends were trimmed by 5 bases and 2 bases, with 7 bases remaining between them. This CDR3 has 13 residues. CDR1 is SGHRS and CDR2 is YFSETQ in the germline V gene. The CDR3 sequence: CASRDVNTGELFF. The CDR3 DNA sequence: TGCGCCAGCAGGGACGTAAACACCGGGGAGCTGTTTTTT.

This CDR3 is CSVGVFRDSEAFF. The DNA of the CDR3 is TGCAGCGTTGGGGTATTCCGGGACAGTGAAGCTTTCTTT. This rearrangement joins TRBV29-1 to TRBJ1-1; TRBD1 matches at 7 bases. CDR3 length equals 13 residues. Germline-derived CDR1 and CDR2 are SQVTM and ANQGSEA. The junction had 9 bases not matched to a gene; V was cut back by 4 bases and J by 7 bases.

The V and J genes are TRBV23-1 and TRBJ1-2; no clear D gene. TRBV23-1 is sorted into the ORF group, with uncertain function. This CDR3 contains 11 residues. With 3 bases removed from V and 8 bases from J, the gap between germline ends came to 7 bases. CDR3 sequence reads: CASSHPAGYTF. The CDR3, as DNA: TGCGCCAGCAGTCACCCCGCAGGCTACACCTTC.

This clone was observed once. V and J are TRBV6-5 and TRBJ1-5; TRBD1 matches 7 bases. CDR3 length: 15 residues. Germline V gives CDR1 MNHEY, CDR2 SVGAGI. With V trimmed by 6 bases and J by 0 bases, 5 bases remained unmatched. CDR3 in DNA: TGTGCCAGCAGGACGGGACAGACTAGCAATCAGCCCCAGCATTTT. Its translation is CASRTGQTSNQPQHF.

The rearrangement uses TRBV5-1 and TRBJ2-2, with 11 bases fitting TRBD2. This CDR3 region has 16 residues. Germline-derived CDR1 and CDR2 are SGHRS and YFSETQ. J was trimmed by 1 base and V by 4 bases; bases with no gene match: 3. The CDR3 spells CASSQGLAGNTGELFF. The DNA for the CDR3 is TGCGCCAGCAGCCAAGGACTAGCGGGGAACACCGGGGAGCTGTTTTTT.

This clone occurred a few times. V gene TRBV30 combines with J gene TRBJ2-1, with 8 nucleotides matching TRBD2. V trimming: 3 bases; J trimming: 4 bases; junction bases outside the gene matches: 11. Germline V gene sequence: CDR1 GTSNPN, CDR2 SVGIG (reference sequence). CDR3 length: 16 residues. Here the CDR3 DNA reads TGTGCCTGGAGGAGTTTTAGCGGGGTGACTTACAATGAGCAGTTCTTC. Protein sequence: CAWRSFSGVTYNEQFF. Using reference TRBV30 and TRBJ2-1 for the parts outside the CDR3, the full variable domain is SQTIHQWPATLVQPVGSPLSLECTVEGTSNPNLYWYRQAAGRGLQLLFYSVGIGQISSEVPQNLSASRPQDRQFILSSKKLLLSDSGFYLCAWRSFSGVTYNEQFFGPGTRLTVL.

A few counts support this clone. The V and J genes are TRBV7-2 and TRBJ2-2, with TRBD2 identical over 7 bases. The V gene's germline CDR1 is SGHTA and CDR2 FQGNSA. CDR3 length equals 16 residues. V was pared by 0 bases and J by 6 bases, with 7 bases of the junction left unmatched. CDR3 region: CASSLAPGGYSGELFF. CDR3 nucleotides: TGTGCCAGCAGCTTAGCCCCGGGGGGATACTCCGGGGAGCTGTTTTTT.

Turning to this clone: Additional DNA sequences in this sample encode the identical CDR3. The chain is built from TRBV15 and TRBJ2-1; the match to TRBD2 covers 7 bases. The V segment lost 6 bases and the J segment 1 base; nucleotides outside the gene matches: 3. This CDR3 region has 14 residues. The germline gives CDR1 LNHNV, CDR2 YYDKDF (reference sequence). CDR3 amino acids: CATSRAGSYNEQFF. The CDR3 region has the DNA TGTGCCACCAGTCGAGCGGGGTCCTACAATGAGCAGTTCTTC. The full variable domain, in which reference TRBV15 and TRBJ2-1 provide the parts outside the CDR3, is DAMVIQNPRYQVTQFGKPVTLSCSQTLNHNVMYWYQQKSSQAPKLLFHYYDKDFNNEADTPDNFQSRRPNTSFCFLDIRSPGLGDTAMYLCATSRAGSYNEQFFGPGTRLTVL.

This chain links TRBV15 with TRBJ2-7, with 11 bases identical to TRBD2. This CDR3 has 13 residues. CDR1 and CDR2 from the germline V gene are LNHNV and YYDKDF (reference sequence). The CDR3 DNA reads TGTGCCACCAGCAGAGATCCTAGCGGGAGGAAGTCGGTC. This gives the protein CATSRDPSGRKSV.

The chain has TRBV30 and TRBJ1-2, with 9 bases aligning to TRBD1. The V gene's germline CDR1 is GTSNPN and CDR2 SVGIG (reference sequence). CDR3 length: 14 amino acids. V was pared by 4 bases and J by 8 bases, with 11 bases of the junction left unmatched. This CDR3 reads CAWNFRTGEGGYTF. In DNA, the CDR3 is TGTGCCTGGAACTTTAGGACAGGGGAAGGGGGCTACACCTTC.